This is a list of T cell receptor beta chains from one sample in a study of shared clonotypes between healthy human individuals. Assay: immunoSEQ multiplex PCR; the TCRdb copy retains only in-frame clones and omits some. The sample yields over 2 million clones, 80% to 95% seen once. Sequenced input: naive CD4+ T cells from PBMCs. All receptors derive from a man aged 18 to 30 in good health. Some clones in this sample may be carry-over from other donors' samples. CDR3s include the opening cysteine and the closing phenylalanine or tryptophan. The D gene is left open where the match is weak. Size tells how often a clone was seen (once, few, many) or the class of an expanded clone, and some rows leave it out.

V	J	size	D	CDR3	DNA
TRBV18	TRBJ1-1	.	.	CASSPGTEAGEAFF	TGTGCCAGCTCACCCGGGACCGAAGCGGGTGAAGCTTTCTTT
TRBV6-6	TRBJ1-1	.	.	CASSYEGRLNTEAFF	TGTGCCAGCAGTTACGAGGGTCGCCTGAACACTGAAGCTTTCTTT
TRBV6-5	TRBJ1-1	.	TRBD1	CASSIGTENTEAFF	TGTGCCAGCAGTATTGGGACAGAGAACACTGAAGCTTTCTTT
TRBV27	TRBJ1-4	.	TRBD1	CASSLTPFGTGRGATNEKLFF	TGTGCCAGCAGTTTAACACCCTTCGGGACAGGGCGGGGAGCAACTAATGAAAAACTGTTTTTT
TRBV27	TRBJ2-3	once	TRBD2	CASRGGIFSTDTQYF	TGTGCCAGCAGGGGGGGGATCTTTAGCACAGATACGCAGTATTTT
TRBV18	TRBJ2-1	.	.	CASSPNPSLGNEQFF	TGTGCCAGCTCACCAAACCCGTCCTTGGGCAATGAGCAGTTCTTC
TRBV7-2	TRBJ2-2	.	.	CASSLIWGVNGELFF	TGTGCCAGCAGCCTTATTTGGGGGGTCAACGGGGAGCTGTTTTTT
TRBV29-1	TRBJ2-3	.	.	CSVEDLGGRADTQYF	TGCAGCGTTGAAGATCTTGGGGGCAGGGCCGATACGCAGTATTTT
TRBV5-1	TRBJ2-5	.	.	CASSLAASGGETQYF	TGCGCCAGCAGCTTGGCGGCCAGTGGAGGGGAGACCCAGTACTTC
TRBV28	TRBJ2-7	.	.	CASKGPGVYEQYF	TGTGCCAGCAAGGGGCCAGGGGTCTACGAGCAGTACTTC
TRBV2	TRBJ2-3	.	.	CASSMTPETQYF	TGTGCCAGCAGTATGACTCCTGAGACGCAGTATTTT
TRBV30	TRBJ1-6	.	TRBD1	CASKPGQGYSPLHF	TGTGCCTCAAAACCGGGACAGGGGTATTCACCCCTCCACTTT
TRBV30	TRBJ2-1	.	TRBD2	CAWKIAGIPNEQFF	TGTGCCTGGAAAATAGCGGGAATACCCAATGAGCAGTTCTTC